A selection of T cell receptor beta chains follows, all from one sample in a study of graft-versus-host responses after intestinal transplantation. For these receptors, no antigen is known. Here immunoSEQ multiplex PCR was the method, and the copy in TCRdb shows in-frame clones only, minus some. The sample records roughly 99,000 clones, less than 95% being singletons. Sequenced material: unstimulated CD8+ T cells sorted from spleen or lymph node cells, taken before transplant. The receptors derive from a human donor who was the organ donor for an intestinal transplant. Both conserved end residues are part of each CDR3. D genes are given only for firm matches. Not all rows give a size; the values are once, few, many and, for expanded clones, a class.

D: TRBD1; size: NA; V: TRBV5-4; J: TRBJ1-1; CDR3: CASSLEPTGTGYDTEAFF; DNA: TGTGCCAGCAGCTTGGAACCCACCGGGACAGGGTATGACACTGAAGCTTTCTTT
D: NA; size: NA; V: TRBV28; J: TRBJ1-1; CDR3: CASSLYRGANTEAFF; DNA: TGTGCCAGCAGTTTATATCGGGGGGCAAACACTGAAGCTTTCTTT
D: NA; size: NA; V: TRBV15; J: TRBJ2-1; CDR3: CATSRDRVVNEQFF; DNA: TGTGCCACCAGCAGAGACAGGGTAGTCAATGAGCAGTTCTTC
D: NA; size: NA; V: TRBV6-5; J: TRBJ2-1; CDR3: CASSQGDWTYNEQFF; DNA: TGTGCCAGCAGCCAAGGGGACTGGACTTACAATGAGCAGTTCTTC
D: TRBD2; size: NA; V: TRBV6-1; J: TRBJ2-7; CDR3: CASSEHTGTRWVYEQYF; DNA: TGTGCCAGCAGCGAACACACCGGGACTAGGTGGGTTTACGAGCAGTACTTC
D: NA; size: NA; V: TRBV12-5; J: TRBJ2-4; CDR3: CASGFTTNLAKNIQYF; DNA: TGTGCTAGTGGTTTTACCACAAATCTAGCCAAAAACATTCAGTACTTC
D: TRBD2; size: NA; V: TRBV11-3; J: TRBJ2-3; CDR3: CASSSRDYNTDTQYF; DNA: TGTGCCAGCAGCTCAAGGGACTATAACACAGATACGCAGTATTTT
D: NA; size: once; V: TRBV5-5; J: TRBJ2-7; CDR3: CASSPGVSYEQYF; DNA: TGTGCCAGCAGCCCGGGGGTCTCCTACGAGCAGTACTTC
D: TRBD2; size: NA; V: TRBV29-1; J: TRBJ2-1; CDR3: CSVEDPAGASYNEQFF; DNA: TGCAGCGTTGAAGACCCAGCGGGGGCCTCCTACAATGAGCAGTTCTTC
D: TRBD1; size: NA; V: TRBV5-1; J: TRBJ2-7; CDR3: CASSFHYHRGYYLRQYF; DNA: TGCGCCAGCAGCTTTCATTATCACAGGGGATATTATCTGCGGCAGTACTTC
D: NA; size: NA; V: TRBV10-3; J: TRBJ2-1; CDR3: CAIGRTISYIAHNEQFF; DNA: TGTGCCATCGGCCGAACCATTTCATATATAGCCCACAATGAGCAGTTCTTC
D: NA; size: NA; V: TRBV7-9; J: TRBJ2-5; CDR3: CASSSPAAQETQYF; DNA: TGTGCCAGCAGCTCGCCGGCGGCTCAAGAGACCCAGTACTTC
D: NA; size: NA; V: TRBV30; J: TRBJ1-1; CDR3: CAWTGVPAGYTEAFF; DNA: TGTGCCTGGACGGGGGTCCCCGCGGGGTACACTGAAGCTTTCTTT
D: TRBD1; size: NA; V: TRBV7-8; J: TRBJ2-3; CDR3: CASSLGDRHTDTQYF; DNA: TGTGCCAGCAGCTTAGGGGACAGGCACACAGATACGCAGTATTTT
D: NA; size: NA; V: TRBV14; J: TRBJ2-5; CDR3: CASSQLAWETQYF; DNA: TGTGCCAGCAGCCAACTAGCGTGGGAGACCCAGTACTTC
D: NA; size: few; V: TRBV29-1; J: TRBJ1-4; CDR3: CSVEVGRADEKLFF; DNA: TGCAGCGTTGAGGTTGGCAGGGCCGATGAAAAACTGTTTTTT
D: NA; size: NA; V: TRBV19; J: TRBJ2-1; CDR3: CASSQLASSYNEQFF; DNA: TGTGCCAGTAGTCAATTAGCCAGCTCCTACAATGAGCAGTTCTTC
D: NA; size: once; V: TRBV5-8; J: TRBJ2-4; CDR3: CASSLGDSPGVEDIQYF; DNA: TGTGCCAGCAGCTTGGGAGACTCCCCGGGAGTCGAAGACATTCAGTACTTC
D: TRBD2; size: NA; V: TRBV7-9; J: TRBJ2-1; CDR3: CASSLAKVVPASGYNEQFF; DNA: TGTGCCAGCAGCTTAGCGAAGGTAGTACCGGCTAGCGGTTACAATGAGCAGTTCTTC
D: TRBD1; size: NA; V: TRBV27; J: TRBJ1-1; CDR3: CASTEAGGGGTEAFF; DNA: TGTGCCAGCACCGAAGCAGGGGGTGGTGGCACTGAAGCTTTCTTT
D: NA; size: NA; V: TRBV7-9; J: TRBJ1-1; CDR3: CASSQYRGGATGTEAFF; DNA: TGTGCCAGCAGCCAATACCGGGGGGGCGCGACGGGGACTGAAGCTTTCTTT
D: NA; size: NA; V: TRBV6-5; J: TRBJ2-7; CDR3: CASSYQGSGEQYF; DNA: TGTGCCAGCAGTTACCAGGGGTCGGGGGAGCAGTACTTC
D: TRBD1; size: NA; V: TRBV13; J: TRBJ1-1; CDR3: CASRDRGTGNTEAFF; DNA: TGTGCCAGCAGGGACAGGGGGACGGGGAACACTGAAGCTTTCTTT
D: NA; size: NA; V: TRBV5-4; J: TRBJ1-1; CDR3: CASSGGRNTEAFF; DNA: TGTGCCAGCAGCGGAGGCAGAAACACTGAAGCTTTCTTT
D: NA; size: NA; V: TRBV4-1; J: TRBJ2-3; CDR3: CASSQDRFGGAGDTQYF; DNA: TGCGCCAGCAGCCAAGATAGGTTTGGAGGGGCTGGAGATACGCAGTATTTT
D: TRBD1; size: once; V: TRBV25-1; J: TRBJ1-4; CDR3: CASSDDRVGVEKLFF; DNA: TGTGCCAGCAGTGATGACAGGGTAGGGGTTGAAAAACTGTTTTTT
D: NA; size: NA; V: TRBV19; J: TRBJ2-1; CDR3: CASIGGDGYNEQFF; DNA: TGTGCCAGTATCGGCGGGGACGGGTACAATGAGCAGTTCTTC
D: NA; size: NA; V: TRBV6-1; J: TRBJ2-7; CDR3: CASSDFRVHHEQYF; DNA: TGTGCCAGCAGTGACTTCAGGGTTCACCACGAGCAGTACTTC
D: TRBD2; size: NA; V: TRBV30; J: TRBJ2-7; CDR3: CAWKRENSYEQYF; DNA: TGTGCCTGGAAGCGGGAGAACTCCTACGAGCAGTACTTC
D: NA; size: NA; V: TRBV7-9; J: TRBJ2-1; CDR3: CASSLVGVWDNEQFF; DNA: TGTGCCAGCAGCTTAGTAGGGGTATGGGACAATGAGCAGTTCTTC
D: TRBD2; size: NA; V: TRBV11-2; J: TRBJ2-1; CDR3: CASSFRLARREQFF; DNA: TGTGCCAGCAGCTTCAGACTAGCCCGACGGGAGCAGTTCTTC
D: NA; size: NA; V: TRBV25-1; J: TRBJ2-6; CDR3: CASSAWGSSGANVLTF; DNA: TGTGCCAGCAGTGCATGGGGCAGCTCTGGGGCCAACGTCCTGACTTTC
D: NA; size: NA; V: TRBV6-5; J: TRBJ1-2; CDR3: CASSEGNYGYTF; DNA: TGTGCCAGCAGTGAGGGAAACTATGGCTACACCTTC
D: NA; size: NA; V: TRBV7-9; J: TRBJ1-6; CDR3: CASSFPQGPLHF; DNA: TGTGCCAGCAGCTTCCCCCAGGGACCCCTCCACTTT
D: NA; size: NA; V: TRBV15; J: TRBJ2-3; CDR3: CATSRDERQSTDTQYF; DNA: TGTGCCACCAGCAGAGATGAGCGGCAAAGCACAGATACGCAGTATTTT
D: NA; size: NA; V: TRBV12-1; J: TRBJ2-7; CDR3: CASSVSGTSGPSSYEQYF; DNA: TGTGCCAGCAGCGTCTCCGGGACTAGCGGGCCTAGCTCCTACGAGCAGTACTTC
D: NA; size: NA; V: TRBV11-2; J: TRBJ2-7; CDR3: CASSFPTSGKYNEQYF; DNA: TGTGCCAGCAGCTTCCCCACATCAGGGAAGTATAACGAGCAGTACTTC